This is a list of T cell receptor beta chains from one sample in a study of blood T cell repertoires in COVID-19. Method: immunoSEQ multiplex PCR; TCRdb's copy keeps in-frame clones and lacks some. The sample lists 300,000 or so clones; 70% to 90% were seen once. The sequenced sample was PBMCs or T cells enriched from blood (not recorded which). Receptors were obtained from a woman aged 25-40 years who had recovered from COVID-19. The CDR3 runs from the conserved cysteine through the conserved F or W. The order of the fields is CDR3 protein, CDR3 DNA, D gene, V gene, J gene, clone size. D genes are given only for firm matches. The size entry is marked missing in some rows and otherwise reads once, few, many or a size class.

CDR3 protein: CASRPPTGKDSPLHF; CDR3 DNA: TGTGCCAGCAGGCCACCGACAGGGAAAGACTCACCCCTCCACTTT; D gene: TRBD1; V gene: TRBV2; J gene: TRBJ1-6; clone size: NA
CDR3 protein: CASSQTHYTEAFF; CDR3 DNA: TGTGCCAGCAGCCAAACACATTACACTGAAGCTTTCTTT; D gene: NA; V gene: TRBV3-1/TRBV3-2; J gene: TRBJ1-1; clone size: once
CDR3 protein: CASSGSGGSETQYF; CDR3 DNA: TGTGCCAGCAGTGGTAGCGGGGGTTCCGAGACCCAGTACTTC; D gene: TRBD2; V gene: TRBV2; J gene: TRBJ2-5; clone size: NA
CDR3 protein: CASSTTGGAFEETQYF; CDR3 DNA: TGTGCCAGCAGCACCACCGGGGGGGCATTCGAAGAGACCCAGTACTTC; D gene: TRBD2; V gene: TRBV9; J gene: TRBJ2-5; clone size: NA
CDR3 protein: CASSHPANEGTQYF; CDR3 DNA: TGTGCCAGCAGTCATCCGGCTAATGAGGGGACCCAGTACTTC; D gene: NA; V gene: TRBV6-5; J gene: TRBJ2-5; clone size: NA
CDR3 protein: CASSIAGELNTGELFF; CDR3 DNA: TGTGCCAGTAGTATTGCGGGGGAACTAAACACCGGGGAGCTGTTTTTT; D gene: TRBD2; V gene: TRBV19; J gene: TRBJ2-2; clone size: NA
CDR3 protein: CASSYGNSGGYNEQFF; CDR3 DNA: TGTGCCAGCAGTTATGGAAATAGCGGGGGATACAATGAGCAGTTCTTC; D gene: TRBD2; V gene: TRBV6-6; J gene: TRBJ2-1; clone size: NA
CDR3 protein: CASSNRQASYEQYF; CDR3 DNA: TGTGCCAGCAGTAATCGACAGGCCTCCTACGAGCAGTACTTC; D gene: NA; V gene: TRBV2; J gene: TRBJ2-7; clone size: NA
CDR3 protein: CASMGQGRRAEKLFF; CDR3 DNA: TGTGCCAGTATGGGCCAGGGCAGACGGGCTGAAAAACTGTTTTTT; D gene: NA; V gene: TRBV19; J gene: TRBJ1-4; clone size: NA
CDR3 protein: CASSEVTGATEAFF; CDR3 DNA: TGTGCCAGCAGCGAGGTCACAGGGGCGACTGAAGCTTTCTTT; D gene: TRBD1; V gene: TRBV7-9; J gene: TRBJ1-1; clone size: NA
CDR3 protein: CASRYSDGEPQHF; CDR3 DNA: TGTGCCAGTAGGTATTCGGACGGGGAGCCCCAGCATTTT; D gene: NA; V gene: TRBV19; J gene: TRBJ1-5; clone size: NA
CDR3 protein: CASSEAGGGNQPQHF; CDR3 DNA: TGTGCCAGCAGTGAAGCAGGGGGCGGCAATCAGCCCCAGCATTTT; D gene: TRBD1; V gene: TRBV6-1; J gene: TRBJ1-5; clone size: once
CDR3 protein: CASSYHQVNEQFF; CDR3 DNA: TGTGCCAGCAGTTACCATCAGGTGAATGAGCAGTTCTTC; D gene: NA; V gene: TRBV6-2/TRBV6-3; J gene: TRBJ2-1; clone size: few
CDR3 protein: CASSVSGAGYSNQPQHF; CDR3 DNA: TGTGCCAGTAGTGTTTCAGGGGCGGGTTATAGCAATCAGCCCCAGCATTTT; D gene: NA; V gene: TRBV19; J gene: TRBJ1-5; clone size: NA
CDR3 protein: CSVVGGGVTEAFF; CDR3 DNA: TGCAGCGTTGTGGGGGGTGGCGTCACTGAAGCTTTCTTT; D gene: NA; V gene: TRBV29-1; J gene: TRBJ1-1; clone size: NA
CDR3 protein: CASSAGLAGINEQFF; CDR3 DNA: TGTGCCAGCAGCGCGGGACTAGCGGGGATAAATGAGCAGTTCTTC; D gene: TRBD2; V gene: TRBV13; J gene: TRBJ2-1; clone size: NA
CDR3 protein: CASSETGNNSPLHF; CDR3 DNA: TGCGCCAGCAGTGAGACAGGGAATAATTCACCCCTCCACTTT; D gene: NA; V gene: TRBV10-1; J gene: TRBJ1-6; clone size: NA